The 10 T cell receptor beta chains in this list originate from one sample, sequenced in a study of radiotherapy plus CTLA-4 blockade in lung cancer. The data were produced by immunoSEQ multiplex PCR, yet TCRdb's version contains in-frame clones alone and is incomplete. The data show 65,000 to 90,000 clones, with about 87% seen just once and over 0.75% held by the top ten. The sequences come from peripheral blood, collected from a patient treated with radiotherapy plus ipilimumab. These receptor sequences come from a human donor with non-small cell lung cancer who had stable disease on radiotherapy plus ipilimumab.

The V call is TRBV7-3, the J call TRBJ2-7, with 9 nucleotides matching TRBD2. The trim removed 8 bases at V and 7 bases at J, leaving 15 bases unmatched. This CDR3 region has 15 residues. Germline V gene sequence: CDR1 SGHTA, CDR2 FQGTGA. The CDR3 DNA follows: TGTGCCAGCTCAGTGGCGGGACTAGCTTTGTCTGAGCAGTACTTC. It encodes CASSVAGLALSEQYF.

The chain links TRBV7-9 to TRBJ2-4; D is undetermined. The CDR3 loop spans 12 amino acids. Germline CDR1 SEHNR, CDR2 FQNEAQ (reference sequence). With 4 bases removed from V and 8 bases from J, the gap between germline ends came to 9 bases. The CDR3 DNA reads TGTGCCAGCAGCTCCTCAAAGGACATTCAGTACTTC. Translating gives CASSSSKDIQYF. Supplemented by reference TRBV7-9 and TRBJ2-4, the full variable domain reads DTGVSQNPRHKITKRGQNVTFRCDPISEHNRLYWYRQTLGQGPEFLTYFQNEAQLEKSRLLSDRFSAERPKGSFSTLEIQRTEQGDSAMYLCASSSSKDIQYFGAGTRLSVL.

The rearrangement joins TRBV27 to TRBJ2-7; 7 nucleotides align to TRBD1. V shed 4 bases, J shed 2 bases, and the junction held 8 bases outside the gene matches. CDR1 is MNHEY and CDR2 is SMNVEV in the germline V gene (reference sequence). The CDR3 runs to 15 residues. The CDR3 loop reads CASSYMTGQAYEQYF. The DNA of the CDR3 is TGTGCCAGCAGTTACATGACCGGACAGGCCTACGAGCAGTACTTC.

The chain couples TRBV19 to TRBJ2-7; tentative D call: TRBD2 (5 bases). This CDR3 spans 18 amino acids. Germline V gene sequence: CDR1 LNHDA, CDR2 SQIVND (reference sequence). Trimming took 3 bases from V and 7 from J, leaving 28 bases between them. The CDR3 sequence: CASSISTKPRGLAGEQYF. CDR3 DNA sequence: TGTGCCAGTAGTATTTCCACCAAACCCCGCGGTCTTGCGGGTGAGCAGTACTTC.

This clone has just one count. The genes are TRBV28 and TRBJ2-7; D ambiguous. The germline V and J ends were trimmed by 4 bases and 0 bases, with 13 bases remaining between them. Germline V lookup: CDR1 MDHEN, CDR2 SYDVKM. The CDR3 covers 15 residues. In DNA form, the CDR3 reads TGTGCCAGCAGTTCGCAGCCCTCAATCTCCTACGAGCAGTACTTC. As protein: CASSSQPSISYEQYF.

V usage is TRBV5-4 and J usage is TRBJ2-5; D is perhaps TRBD1 (8 bases). This CDR3 has 17 amino acids. Germline V lookup: CDR1 SGHNT, CDR2 YYREEE (reference sequence). V lost 4 bases and J 1 base, leaving 20 bases between the germline ends. The CDR3 nucleotides are TGTGCCAGCAGCGCGCCTCGGAACAGGGGGGGCCAAGAGACCCAGTACTTC. This sequence encodes CASSAPRNRGGQETQYF.

To note about this clone: At one boundary the junction diverges from the germline segment, which might be a read error. This chain links TRBV7-7 with TRBJ2-7, with 10 bases matching TRBD1. The CDR3 has 15 residues. Germline V gene sequence: CDR1 SSHAT, CDR2 FNYEAQ (reference sequence). Here the CDR3 DNA reads TGTGCTAGCAGCTTAGGGGGGACAGGGGCGGAGGAGCAGTACTTC. This gives the protein CASSLGGTGAEEQYF. Combining the CDR3 with reference TRBV7-7 and TRBJ2-7 gives the whole variable domain GAGVSQSPRYKVTKRGQDVTLRCDPISSHATLYWYQQALGQGPEFLTYFNYEAQPDKSGLPSDRFSAERPEGSISTLTIQRTEQRDSAMYRCASSLGGTGAEEQYFGPGTRLTVT.

The chain is built from TRBV11-3 and TRBJ2-2, with D perhaps matching TRBD1 (6 bases). The germline V gene encodes CDR1 SGHNT and CDR2 YENEEA. CDR3 size: 16 residues. V was trimmed by 5 bases and J by 0 bases, leaving 13 bases between them. CDR3 region: CASSPRTGSNTGELFF. The CDR3, as DNA: TGTGCCAGCAGCCCGAGAACAGGGTCGAACACCGGGGAGCTGTTTTTT.

The chain is built from TRBV7-8 and TRBJ1-3; D is ambiguous. The CDR3 contains 19 residues. Trimming cost V 5 bases and J 4 bases, with 27 bases left between them. CDR1 and CDR2 from the germline V gene are SGHVS and FQNEAQ. The chain's CDR3 is CASSPLSAGLKGVGNTIYF. The CDR3 nucleotides read TGTGCCAGCAGCCCCCTCTCGGCGGGCCTCAAGGGAGTCGGAAACACCATATATTTT.

A single count supports this clone. The gene calls are TRBV4-1 and TRBJ2-5; D possibly corresponds to TRBD1 (5 bases). Germline assignment: CDR1 MGHRA and CDR2 YSYEKL. The germline V and J ends were trimmed by 1 base and 5 bases, with 11 bases remaining between them. The CDR3 runs 14 residues. Here the CDR3 DNA reads TGCGCCAGCAGCCAAGGACAGTTATTGGAGACCCAGTACTTC. It yields the protein CASSQGQLLETQYF.